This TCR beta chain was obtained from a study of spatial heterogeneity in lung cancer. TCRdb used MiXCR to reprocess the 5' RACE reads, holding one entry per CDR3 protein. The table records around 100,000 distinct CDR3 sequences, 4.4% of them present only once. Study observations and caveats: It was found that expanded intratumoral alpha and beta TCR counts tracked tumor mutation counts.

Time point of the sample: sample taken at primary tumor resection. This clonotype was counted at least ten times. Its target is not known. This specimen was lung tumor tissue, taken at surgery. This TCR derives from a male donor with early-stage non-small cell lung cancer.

CDR3 in DNA: TGTGCCAGCAGCTTAGACGGGACGGGCCGGGAAAAACTGTTTTTT. It is translated as CASSLDGTGREKLFF. The J gene is TRBJ1-4, the V gene TRBV11-2, with D possibly being TRBD1 (5 bases). The CDR3 has 15 amino acids. Germline V gives CDR1 SGHAT, CDR2 FQNNGV. V was clipped by 0 bases and J by 8 bases, with 13 bases between them.